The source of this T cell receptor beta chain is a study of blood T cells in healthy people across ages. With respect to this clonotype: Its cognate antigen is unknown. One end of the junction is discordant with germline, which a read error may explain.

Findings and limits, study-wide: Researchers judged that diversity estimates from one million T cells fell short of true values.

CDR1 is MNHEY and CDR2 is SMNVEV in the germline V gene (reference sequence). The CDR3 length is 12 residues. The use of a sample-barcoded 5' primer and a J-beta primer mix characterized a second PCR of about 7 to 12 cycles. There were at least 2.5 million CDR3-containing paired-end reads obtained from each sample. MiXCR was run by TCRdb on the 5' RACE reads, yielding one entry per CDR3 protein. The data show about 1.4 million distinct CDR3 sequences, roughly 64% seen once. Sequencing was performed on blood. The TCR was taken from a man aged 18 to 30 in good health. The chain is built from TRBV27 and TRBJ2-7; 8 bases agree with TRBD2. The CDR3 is CAGRGLGREQYF. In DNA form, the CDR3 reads TGTGCCGGCAGGGGACTAGGAAGAGAGCAGTACTTC.